A single sample is the source of the 32 T cell receptor beta chains below, sequenced in a study of PD-1 blockade in mismatch repair-deficient tumors. Here immunoSEQ multiplex PCR was the method, and the copy in TCRdb shows in-frame clones only, minus some. The table shows thousands of clones, with under 80% occurring only once. Noted time point: archival surgical resection tumor tissue. Sequences were derived from primary tumor tissue, sampled from a patient treated with pembrolizumab. The receptors were gathered from an adult with mismatch repair-deficient cancer.

This clone is a singleton in its sample. The chain combines TRBV2 with TRBJ2-4; D not resolved. Germline V gene data show CDR1 as SNHLY and CDR2 as FYNNEI. V shed 4 bases and J shed 0 bases, with 7 bases lying between them. The CDR3 covers 14 residues. CDR3 sequence reads: CASSASVAKNIQYF. In DNA, the CDR3 is TGTGCCAGCAGTGCGTCGGTAGCCAAAAACATTCAGTACTTC.

V and J are TRBV27 and TRBJ2-1, with TRBD2 matching 13 bases. Losses at the gene ends were 6 bases for V and 6 bases for J; bases not matched to a gene: 8. The V gene's germline CDR1 is MNHEY and CDR2 SMNVEV (reference sequence). The CDR3 runs 16 residues. This CDR3 reads CASRRELAGGGNEQFF. Written as DNA, the CDR3 is TGTGCCAGCAGACGCGAACTAGCGGGGGGGGGCAATGAGCAGTTCTTC.

Details on this clone: One end of the junction does not line up with germline, which may come from a read error. In the same sample, other DNA sequences code for this CDR3. V and J are TRBV30 and TRBJ2-7, with D perhaps matching TRBD2 (6 bases). CDR1 is GTSNPN and CDR2 is SVGIG in the germline V gene (reference sequence). The CDR3 covers 13 residues. CDR3 nucleotide sequence: TGTGCCTGGAGTCCCCGGGACTCGTACGAACAGTACTTC. Its translation is CAWSPRDSYEQYF.

This clone was found a few times. V usage is TRBV28 and J usage is TRBJ1-2; unclear D gene. The germline V gene has CDR1 MDHEN and CDR2 SYDVKM. There are 13 residues in the CDR3. V was clipped by 5 bases and J by 5 bases, with 12 bases between them. The DNA for the CDR3 is TGTGCCAGCAGTCAGGCTACGGATTATGGCTACACCTTC. Amino acid sequence: CASSQATDYGYTF.

The rearrangement joins TRBV18 to TRBJ2-1; 13 bases fit TRBD2. Germline assignment: CDR1 KGHSH and CDR2 LQKENI. This CDR3 has 16 amino acids. V was clipped by 4 bases and J by 7 bases; unmatched bases: 7. CDR3 loop: CASSHSPGLAGNEQFF. In nucleotides, the CDR3 is TGTGCCAGCTCACACTCCCCGGGACTAGCGGGAAATGAGCAGTTCTTC.

The CDR3 DNA is TGTGCCAGCAGTTTGTACTCCGGGACTAGATGGTATGAGCAGTTCTTC. Protein product: CASSLYSGTRWYEQFF. V gene TRBV28 combines with J gene TRBJ2-1; 8 positions agree with TRBD2. After removal of 3 bases from V and 8 bases from J, the junction contained 12 bases not matched to a gene. CDR1 and CDR2 (germline): MDHEN, SYDVKM. The CDR3 spans 16 residues.

The rearrangement links TRBV27 to TRBJ2-5; possible D gene TRBD2, 7 bases. V was pared by 5 bases and J by 4 bases, with 17 bases between. Germline V gene lookup returns CDR1 MNHEY and CDR2 SMNVEV (reference sequence). The CDR3 covers 15 residues. CDR3 bases: TGTGCCAGCAGTCCGGCCGCGGGGGCGCGAGAGACCCAGTACTTC. Encoded protein: CASSPAAGARETQYF.

The chain links TRBV6-1 to TRBJ2-7, with 7 bases lining up with TRBD2. V lost 1 base, J lost 1 base, and 4 bases stayed unmatched. CDR3 size: 15 residues. Germline lookup yields CDR1 MNHNS and CDR2 SASEGT. The CDR3 is CASSEETGGSYEQYF. The DNA of the CDR3 is TGTGCCAGCAGTGAAGAGACGGGAGGATCCTACGAGCAGTACTTC.

This sequence joins TRBV15 and TRBJ2-7; 15 nucleotides line up with TRBD2. V lost 5 bases and J lost 5; bases outside the gene matches: 4. The CDR3 consists of 15 residues. The V gene's germline CDR1 is LNHNV and CDR2 YYDKDF (reference sequence). The CDR3 spells CATSAGLAGGHEQYF. In DNA form, the CDR3 reads TGTGCCACCAGCGCCGGACTAGCGGGAGGGCACGAGCAGTACTTC.

The V call is TRBV6-5, the J call TRBJ2-1; TRBD1 aligns across 9 bases. From germline, CDR1 is MNHEY and CDR2 SVGAGI. The ends lost 2 bases at V and 7 bases at J; junction bases unmatched: 6. The CDR3 consists of 15 residues. CDR3 residues: CASSYDRGAENEQFF. CDR3 bases: TGTGCCAGCAGTTACGACAGGGGGGCTGAGAATGAGCAGTTCTTC.

J is TRBJ1-3 and V is TRBV30; 7 nucleotides align to TRBD1. CDR1 is GTSNPN, CDR2 SVGIG, per germline (reference sequence). Trimming took 1 base from V and 5 from J; bases not matched to a gene: 8. There are 15 residues in the CDR3. CDR3 amino acids: CAWSATGTVRNTIYF. The DNA for the CDR3 is TGTGCCTGGAGTGCCACCGGGACAGTCAGAAACACCATATATTTT.

This sequence joins TRBV27 and TRBJ2-7; 10 bases align to TRBD2. Germline CDR1 and CDR2: MNHEY and SMNVEV (reference sequence). Trimming at V came to 5 bases and at J to 4 bases, leaving 11 bases not matched to a gene. The CDR3 runs to 16 residues. The CDR3 here is CASSPGLAGEGYEQYF. The CDR3, as DNA: TGTGCCAGCAGTCCTGGGCTAGCGGGAGAGGGATACGAGCAGTACTTC.

The chain combines TRBV30 with TRBJ2-7; TRBD2 is a possible D gene (6 bases). CDR3 length equals 11 residues. Germline V gene data show CDR1 as GTSNPN and CDR2 as SVGIG (reference sequence). Trimming cost V 8 bases and J 2 bases, with 10 bases left between them. CDR3 coding DNA: TGTGCCAAGGAGGGCCCCTACGAGCAGTACTTC. This codes for CAKEGPYEQYF.

The gene calls are TRBV10-3 and TRBJ2-1, with 10 bases aligning to TRBD1. There are 14 residues in the CDR3. Germline lookup yields CDR1 ENHRY and CDR2 SYGVKD. Trimming took 2 bases from V and 7 from J; bases not matched to a gene: 2. CDR3 region: CAISEGQGENEQFF. CDR3 in DNA: TGTGCCATCAGTGAGGGACAGGGGGAGAATGAGCAGTTCTTC.

The CDR3 loop is CAWRPGRSLGYTF. The CDR3 DNA reads TGTGCCTGGAGACCAGGGAGGTCCCTTGGCTACACCTTC. This chain uses TRBV30 with TRBJ1-2; weak D call: TRBD1 (5 bases). CDR3 size: 13 residues. Deletions cut 3 bases from V and 7 bases from J, with 15 bases between. Germline assignment: CDR1 GTSNPN and CDR2 SVGIG (reference sequence).

The CDR3 nucleotides read TGCAGTGCTATTAGCTCGGGAGCTTTCTTT. As protein: CSAISSGAFF. V usage is TRBV20-1 and J usage is TRBJ1-1; D is undetermined. The CDR3 extends over 10 amino acids. The V end lost 4 bases, the J end lost 10 bases, and 10 bases lay between the germline ends. Germline-derived CDR1 and CDR2 are DFQATT and SNEGSKA (reference sequence).

The chain employs TRBV27 and TRBJ2-3, with D maybe TRBD1 (5 bases). Per germline, CDR1 MNHEY and CDR2 SMNVEV (reference sequence). The CDR3 spans 16 residues. Trimming took off 2 bases at V and 2 bases at J, with 14 bases between the two ends. CDR3 loop: CASSLTMKQVTDTQYF. Written as DNA, the CDR3 is TGTGCCAGCAGTTTAACAATGAAACAGGTCACAGATACGCAGTATTTT.

The CDR3 reads CASTKDSNTDTQYF. CDR3 DNA: TGCGCCAGCACCAAAGACAGTAACACAGATACGCAGTATTTT. The chain is built from TRBV5-1 and TRBJ2-3, with D maybe TRBD1 (5 bases). The V and J ends lost 6 bases and 2 bases respectively, with 13 bases between them. The germline V gene encodes CDR1 SGHRS and CDR2 YFSETQ. This CDR3 is 14 amino acids long.

This chain joins TRBV18 and TRBJ2-1; TRBD1 might be the D (5 bases). Trimming took off 2 bases at V and 10 bases at J, with 9 bases between the two ends. The CDR3 runs 12 residues. Germline V gene data show CDR1 as KGHSH and CDR2 as LQKENI. The CDR3 reads CASSPAGKEQFF. The CDR3 region has the DNA TGTGCCAGCTCACCAGCAGGGAAAGAGCAGTTCTTC. The variable domain in full, completed from reference TRBV18 and TRBJ2-1, reads NAGVMQNPRHLVRRRGQEARLRCSPMKGHSHVYWYRQLPEEGLKFMVYLQKENIIDESGMPKERFSAEFPKEGPSILRIQQVVRGDSAAYFCASSPAGKEQFFGPGTRLTVL.

V usage is TRBV21-1 and J usage is TRBJ2-1; whether TRBD2, the table's D call, matches the DNA was not checked. TRBV21-1 has pseudogene status. CDR3 size: 17 residues. The CDR3: CASSSPLLAGGYNEQFF. In DNA, the CDR3 is TGTGCCAGCAGCAGCCCCCTGCTAGCGGGAGGTTACAATGAGCAGTTCTTC.

V and J are TRBV15 and TRBJ1-1; TRBD1 matches at 8 bases. CDR3 length: 14 amino acids. V lost 4 bases to trimming and J lost 4 bases; unmatched junction nucleotides: 5. Germline CDR1 is LNHNV and CDR2 is YYDKDF (reference sequence). CDR3 DNA sequence: TGTGCCACCAGCAACTTGGACAGGGCCACTGAAGCTTTCTTT. This translates into CATSNLDRATEAFF.

The CDR3 DNA is TGTGCCAGCAGTTTCAAAAGACTAGCGTGGCCCTACAATGAGCAGTTCTTC. Protein product: CASSFKRLAWPYNEQFF. The chain recombines TRBV28 with TRBJ2-1, with 8 bases that match TRBD2. This CDR3 region has 17 residues. V was clipped by 3 bases and J by 2 bases; unmatched bases: 9. Germline lookup yields CDR1 MDHEN and CDR2 SYDVKM.

V is TRBV16 and J is TRBJ2-7; 8 nucleotides align to TRBD1. The ends lost 1 base at V and 3 bases at J; junction bases unmatched: 11. CDR1 and CDR2 (germline): KGHSY, FQNENV. This CDR3 comprises 17 residues. The CDR3 protein is CASSQLWDRFRFYEQYF. CDR3 sequence (DNA): TGTGCCAGCAGCCAATTGTGGGACAGGTTCCGGTTCTACGAGCAGTACTTC.

This clone was recorded a few times. The rearrangement links TRBV7-9 to TRBJ2-5, with 7 bases fitting TRBD2. Per germline, CDR1 SEHNR and CDR2 FQNEAQ (reference sequence). The CDR3 contains 18 residues. The J segment lost 1 base and the V segment lost 1 base, leaving 12 bases of the junction unmatched. The CDR3 here is CASSLGSGTMSSQETQYF. CDR3 nucleotides: TGTGCCAGCAGCTTAGGATCCGGGACTATGTCCTCCCAAGAGACCCAGTACTTC.

This clone was counted only a few times. The rearrangement links TRBV6-5 to TRBJ2-7, with D tentatively TRBD1 (7 bases). V lost 6 bases and J 3 bases, leaving 12 bases between the germline ends. This CDR3 region has 13 residues. Germline CDR1 is MNHEY and CDR2 is SVGAGI. The CDR3 nucleotides read TGTGCCAGCAGGCAGGGGGGAAGCTACGAGCAGTACTTC. Translating gives CASRQGGSYEQYF.

The V gene is TRBV19, the J gene TRBJ2-1; TRBD1 matches at 12 bases. The length of the CDR3 is 16 residues. Germline V gene lookup returns CDR1 LNHDA and CDR2 SQIVND (reference sequence). Losses at the gene ends were 6 bases for V and 5 bases for J; bases not matched to a gene: 8. The CDR3 loop reads CASSSAWDRGHNEQFF. The CDR3 DNA is TGTGCCAGTAGCAGCGCCTGGGACAGGGGGCACAATGAGCAGTTCTTC.

J is TRBJ2-3 and V is TRBV7-6; TRBD2 matches 9 bases. Germline V CDR1 and CDR2: SGHVS, FNYEAQ. Unmatched junction bases numbered 5, after V lost 4 bases and J lost 0 bases. The CDR3 has 16 residues. This CDR3 is CASSSRTSVSTDTQYF. The CDR3 DNA is TGTGCCAGCAGCTCTAGGACTAGCGTTAGCACAGATACGCAGTATTTT.

This clone was counted only a few times. The chain employs TRBV7-2 and TRBJ2-2; D gene uncertain. The germline gives CDR1 SGHTA, CDR2 FQGNSA. There are 14 residues in the CDR3. V was pared by 5 bases and J by 4 bases, with 11 bases between. CDR3 sequence (DNA): TGTGCCAGCAGCGAATACTATTCCACCGGGGAGCTGTTTTTT. This codes for CASSEYYSTGELFF.

V and J are TRBV11-2 and TRBJ2-7; D uncertain. The germline gives CDR1 SGHAT, CDR2 FQNNGV. The V gene lost 0 bases and the J gene lost 0 bases, with 12 bases spanning the gap. The CDR3 runs to 16 residues. CDR3 loop: CASSLDLWAYSYEQYF. CDR3 coding DNA: TGTGCCAGCAGCTTAGATCTGTGGGCTTACTCCTACGAGCAGTACTTC.

The sample holds a few counts of this clone. CDR3 region: CASSVVLAGSTDTQYF. CDR3 sequence (DNA): TGTGCCAGCAGCGTGGTACTAGCGGGAAGCACAGATACGCAGTATTTT. V gene TRBV9 combines with J gene TRBJ2-3; 10 nucleotides agree with TRBD2. V lost 2 bases, J lost 0 bases, and 3 bases stayed unmatched. From germline, CDR1 is SGDLS and CDR2 YYNGEE. The CDR3 has 16 amino acids.

The chain joins TRBV28 to TRBJ1-5, with unresolved D. CDR3 length equals 15 residues. Trimming took 7 bases from V and 2 from J, leaving 15 bases between them. The germline V gene encodes CDR1 MDHEN and CDR2 SYDVKM. CDR3 coding DNA: TGTGCCAGCACCTACAGTATTTTGGGCAATCAGCCCCAGCATTTT. Residues: CASTYSILGNQPQHF.

The chain employs TRBV29-1 and TRBJ2-7; unclear D gene. CDR3 length: 11 amino acids. The ends were cut back, 4 bases at V and 4 bases at J, with 8 bases in the middle. Germline V CDR1 and CDR2: SQVTM, ANQGSEA. The CDR3 sequence is CSVGNGYEQYF. CDR3 in DNA: TGCAGCGTTGGAAACGGGTACGAGCAGTACTTC.